This TCR beta chain was sequenced during a study of T cells after yellow fever vaccination. Trimming stripped 2 bases from V and 7 bases from J, with 14 bases between. Germline V gene lookup returns CDR1 MNHEY and CDR2 SVGEGT. This CDR3 has 14 residues. The 5'RACE template-switching step produced TCR cDNA and added a universal primer site and UMIs. One entry per CDR3 protein results from TCRdb running MiXCR on the 5' RACE reads. The data hold some 290,000 distinct CDR3 sequences, with around 10% observed a single time. General observations from the study: Contamination by abundant bulk-population clonotypes could be present in FACS-sorted repertoires.

This clonotype was seen only a few times. No antigen is known for it. The V and J genes are TRBV6-2 or TRBV6-3 and TRBJ1-1; TRBD1 is a possible D gene (6 bases). The source of this sequence is a man aged 18-30 years who received the YFV17D yellow fever vaccine. This specimen consisted of CD4+ T cells sorted from PBMCs, obtained 45 days after the yellow fever booster vaccination. CDR3 DNA: TGTGCCAGCAGTTACCGGGGGGCGGAACGTGAAGCTTTCTTT. Protein sequence: CASSYRGAEREAFF.